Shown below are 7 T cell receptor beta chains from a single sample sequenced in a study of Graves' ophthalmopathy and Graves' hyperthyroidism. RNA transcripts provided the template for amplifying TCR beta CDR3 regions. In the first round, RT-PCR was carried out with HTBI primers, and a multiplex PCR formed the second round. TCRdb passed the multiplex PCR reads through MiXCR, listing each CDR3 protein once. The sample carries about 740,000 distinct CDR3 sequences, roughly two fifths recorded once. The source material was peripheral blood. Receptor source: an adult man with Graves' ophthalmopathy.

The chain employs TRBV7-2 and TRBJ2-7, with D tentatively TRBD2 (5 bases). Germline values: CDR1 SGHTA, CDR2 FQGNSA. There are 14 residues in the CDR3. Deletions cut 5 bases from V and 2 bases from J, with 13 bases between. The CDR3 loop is CASSPAPTTYEQYF. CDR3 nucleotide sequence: TGTGCCAGCAGCCCCGCCCCGACTACCTACGAGCAGTACTTC.

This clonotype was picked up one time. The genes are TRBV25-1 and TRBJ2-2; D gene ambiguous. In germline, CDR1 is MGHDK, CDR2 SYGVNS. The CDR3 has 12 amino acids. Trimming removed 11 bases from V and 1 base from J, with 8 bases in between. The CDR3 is CAWSGNTGELFF. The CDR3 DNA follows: TGTGCCTGGAGTGGGAACACCGGGGAGCTGTTTTTT.

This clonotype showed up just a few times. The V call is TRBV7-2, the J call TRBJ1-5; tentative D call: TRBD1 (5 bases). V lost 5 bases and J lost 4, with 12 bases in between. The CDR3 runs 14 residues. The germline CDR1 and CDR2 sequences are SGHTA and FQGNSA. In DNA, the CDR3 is TGTGCCAGCAGCGCCGACTCAGGGAATCAGCCCCAGCATTTT. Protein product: CASSADSGNQPQHF.

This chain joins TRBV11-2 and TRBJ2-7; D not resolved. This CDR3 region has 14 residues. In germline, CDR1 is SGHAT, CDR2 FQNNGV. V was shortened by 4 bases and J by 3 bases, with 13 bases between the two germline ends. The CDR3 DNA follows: TGTGCCAGCAGCTCCCCCCCAAGTCTCTACGAGCAGTACTTC. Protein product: CASSSPPSLYEQYF.

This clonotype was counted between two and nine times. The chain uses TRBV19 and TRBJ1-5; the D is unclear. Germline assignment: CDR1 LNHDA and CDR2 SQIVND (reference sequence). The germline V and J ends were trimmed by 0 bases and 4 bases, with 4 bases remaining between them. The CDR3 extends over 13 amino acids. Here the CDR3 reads CASSIDTNQPQHF. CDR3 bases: TGTGCCAGTAGTATAGACACAAATCAGCCCCAGCATTTT.

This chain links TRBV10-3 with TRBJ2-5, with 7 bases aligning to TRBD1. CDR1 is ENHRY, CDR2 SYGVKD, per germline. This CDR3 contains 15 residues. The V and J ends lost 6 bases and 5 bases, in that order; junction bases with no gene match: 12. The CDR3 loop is CAISVTTGDWETQYF. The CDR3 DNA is TGTGCCATCAGCGTTACTACAGGGGATTGGGAGACCCAGTACTTC.

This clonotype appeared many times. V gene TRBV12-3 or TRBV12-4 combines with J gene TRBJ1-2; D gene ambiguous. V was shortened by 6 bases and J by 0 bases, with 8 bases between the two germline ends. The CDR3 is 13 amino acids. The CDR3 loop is CASSLKTNYGYTF. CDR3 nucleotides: TGTGCCAGCAGCCTTAAAACTAACTATGGCTACACCTTC.